These 13 T cell receptor beta chains share one sample of origin, sequenced in a study of shared clonotypes between healthy human individuals. TCRdb keeps only in-frame clones here, not all; method: immunoSEQ multiplex PCR. The sample contains around 480,000 clones, 60% to 80% of which appear only once. The sequenced material came from PBMCs. The receptor source for this set is a woman aged 40 to 50 in good health. Some clones in this sample may be carry-over from other donors' samples.

This sequence joins TRBV4-3 and TRBJ2-3; 10 nucleotides agree with TRBD2. Losses at the gene ends were 0 bases for V and 4 bases for J; bases not matched to a gene: 7. This CDR3 is built from 17 residues. Germline-derived CDR1 and CDR2 are LGHNA and YSLEER. The CDR3 loop reads CASSQDGPSGSSDTQYF. The CDR3 bases are TGCGCCAGCAGCCAAGATGGTCCTAGCGGGAGTTCAGATACGCAGTATTTT.

This clone was seen just once. The rearrangement uses TRBV9 and TRBJ2-1; 7 bases are shared with TRBD2. The CDR3 is 16 amino acids. The V gene end was trimmed by 0 bases and the J gene end by 8 bases; junction bases not matched to a gene: 11. Germline lookup yields CDR1 SGDLS and CDR2 YYNGEE. The CDR3 region is CASSVVEGGPGDEQFF. The CDR3 region has the DNA TGTGCCAGCAGCGTAGTCGAGGGAGGGCCTGGGGATGAGCAGTTCTTC.

The genes are TRBV7-9 and TRBJ1-5, with 7 bases matching TRBD1. The CDR3 has 16 amino acids. The trim removed 4 bases at V and 4 bases at J, leaving 10 bases unmatched. From germline, CDR1 is SEHNR and CDR2 FQNEAQ (reference sequence). The CDR3: CASSSSGGGANQPQHF. The CDR3 DNA is TGTGCCAGCAGCTCCTCAGGAGGGGGCGCGAATCAGCCCCAGCATTTT.

J is TRBJ1-3 and V is TRBV18; D remains unclear. The CDR3 sequence is 16 residues long. With 2 bases removed from V and 0 bases from J, the gap between germline ends came to 11 bases. The germline V gene encodes CDR1 KGHSH and CDR2 LQKENI. The CDR3, as DNA: TGTGCCAGCTCACCAATAGGGTCTTTCTCTGGAAACACCATATATTTT. As protein: CASSPIGSFSGNTIYF.

The chain employs TRBV6-1 and TRBJ2-7, with D maybe TRBD2 (6 bases). The CDR3 consists of 14 residues. Germline V gene lookup returns CDR1 MNHNS and CDR2 SASEGT. The ends were cut back, 3 bases at V and 5 bases at J, with 14 bases in the middle. The CDR3 here is CASSDSTGGNEQYF. The DNA for the CDR3 is TGTGCCAGCAGTGATTCTACAGGAGGGAACGAGCAGTACTTC.

The V and J genes are TRBV9 and TRBJ2-3; 9 positions match TRBD2. With 0 bases clipped from V and 2 bases from J, the junction kept 1 base outside the gene matches. Germline CDR1 reads SGDLS; CDR2 reads YYNGEE. The CDR3 runs 15 residues. In nucleotides, the CDR3 is TGTGCCAGCAGCGTAGGCGGGGGGGACACAGATACGCAGTATTTT. It yields the protein CASSVGGGDTDTQYF.

This chain links TRBV14 with TRBJ1-1, with a possible D match to TRBD1 (5 bases). The ends were cut back, 4 bases at V and 4 bases at J, with 13 bases in the middle. Germline V lookup: CDR1 SGHDN, CDR2 FVKESK. The CDR3 consists of 14 residues. CDR3 coding DNA: TGTGCCAGCAGCCCCAGGGTATTTGGCACTGAAGCTTTCTTT. It encodes CASSPRVFGTEAFF.

The genes are TRBV19 and TRBJ2-1, with TRBD2 matching 11 bases. In germline, CDR1 is LNHDA, CDR2 SQIVND (reference sequence). V dropped 6 bases and J dropped 6; count of bases not matched to a gene: 4. The CDR3 consists of 14 residues. CDR3 sequence (DNA): TGTGCCAGTAGACTAGCGGGAGTTTTCAATGAGCAGTTCTTC. This encodes CASRLAGVFNEQFF.

The V and J genes are TRBV7-9 and TRBJ1-2; D gene uncertain. With 1 base removed from V and 6 bases from J, the gap between germline ends came to 12 bases. The length of the CDR3 is 14 residues. The V gene's germline CDR1 is SEHNR and CDR2 FQNEAQ (reference sequence). DNA for the CDR3: TGTGCCAGCAGCTTAGGGTCCGCTAGGGATGGCTACACCTTC. It encodes CASSLGSARDGYTF.

The chain links TRBV28 to TRBJ1-5; 7 bases agree with TRBD1. The germline V gene encodes CDR1 MDHEN and CDR2 SYDVKM. The ends lost 2 bases at V and 0 bases at J; junction bases unmatched: 10. This CDR3 is 18 amino acids long. The CDR3 here is CASSLASGAGGSNQPQHF. As DNA, the CDR3 is TGTGCCAGCAGTTTAGCTTCGGGGGCAGGGGGTAGCAATCAGCCCCAGCATTTT. Variable domain in full (rest from reference TRBV28 and TRBJ1-5): DVKVTQSSRYLVKRTGEKVFLECVQDMDHENMFWYRQDPGLGLRLIYFSYDVKMKEKGDIPEGYSVSREKKERFSLILESASTNQTSMYLCASSLASGAGGSNQPQHFGDGTRLSIL.

This clone was counted only a few times. The chain couples TRBV12-1 to TRBJ1-2; TRBD1, the table's D call, lacks a check against the DNA. TRBV12-1 is noted as a pseudogene. This CDR3 spans 15 amino acids. The CDR3 region is CASSFVRRGNYGYTF. The CDR3 coding sequence is TGTGCCAGCAGCTTTGTGCGTAGGGGCAACTATGGCTACACCTTC.

V is TRBV5-1 and J is TRBJ2-3, with 12 bases that match TRBD1. From germline, CDR1 is SGHRS and CDR2 YFSETQ. The CDR3 is 16 amino acids. V trimming: 3 bases; J trimming: 6 bases; junction bases outside the gene matches: 8. CDR3 sequence reads: CASSSRDRGRKDTQYF. CDR3 DNA sequence: TGCGCCAGCAGCTCACGGGACAGGGGGCGGAAGGATACGCAGTATTTT.

The chain links TRBV20-1 to TRBJ1-6, with TRBD1 matching 7 bases. The junction had 3 bases not matched to a gene; V was cut back by 5 bases and J by 11 bases. This CDR3 is built from 11 residues. The V gene's germline CDR1 is DFQATT and CDR2 SNEGSKA (reference sequence). In nucleotides, the CDR3 is TGCAGTGCTGGGACAGATACACCCCTCCACTTT. This sequence encodes CSAGTDTPLHF.